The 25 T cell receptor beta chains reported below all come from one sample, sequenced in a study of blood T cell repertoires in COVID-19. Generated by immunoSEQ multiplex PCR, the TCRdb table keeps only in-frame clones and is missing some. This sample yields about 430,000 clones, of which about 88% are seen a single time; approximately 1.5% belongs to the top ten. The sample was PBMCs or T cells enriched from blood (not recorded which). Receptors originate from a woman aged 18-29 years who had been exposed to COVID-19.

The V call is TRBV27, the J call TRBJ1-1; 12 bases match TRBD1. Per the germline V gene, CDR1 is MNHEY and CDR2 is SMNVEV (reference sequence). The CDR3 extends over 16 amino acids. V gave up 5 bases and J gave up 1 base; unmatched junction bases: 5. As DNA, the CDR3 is TGTGCCAGCAGTCCCGGGACAGGGGGCCCGAACACTGAAGCTTTCTTT. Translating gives CASSPGTGGPNTEAFF.

CDR3 coding DNA: TGTGCCAGCAGTGACAGGGGGACCGGGGAGCTGTTTTTT. Encoded protein: CASSDRGTGELFF. The chain carries TRBV6-1 and TRBJ2-2; 7 bases are shared with TRBD1. The ends lost 3 bases at V and 5 bases at J; junction bases unmatched: 0. The germline V gene encodes CDR1 MNHNS and CDR2 SASEGT. The CDR3 has 13 amino acids.

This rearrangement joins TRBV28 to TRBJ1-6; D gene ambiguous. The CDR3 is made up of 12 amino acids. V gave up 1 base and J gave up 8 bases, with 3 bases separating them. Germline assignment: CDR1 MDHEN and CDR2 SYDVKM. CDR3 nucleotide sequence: TGTGCCAGCAGTTTATTCGATTCACCCCTCCACTTT. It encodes CASSLFDSPLHF.

Written as DNA, the CDR3 is TGTGCCAGCAGCAAGGAAGGGCGAGCGGGAGGGCGAAGAGACGAGCAGTACTTC. Protein sequence: CASSKEGRAGGRRDEQYF. The genes are TRBV21-1 and TRBJ2-7; TRBD2 is the table's D call and was not checked against the DNA. TRBV21-1 is tagged as a pseudogene. This CDR3 is 18 amino acids long.

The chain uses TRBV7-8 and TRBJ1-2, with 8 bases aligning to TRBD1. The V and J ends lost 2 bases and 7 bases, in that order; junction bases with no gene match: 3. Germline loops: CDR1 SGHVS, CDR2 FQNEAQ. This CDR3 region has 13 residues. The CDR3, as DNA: TGTGCCAGCAGCTTACAGGGGGCAAGTGGCTACACCTTC. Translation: CASSLQGASGYTF.

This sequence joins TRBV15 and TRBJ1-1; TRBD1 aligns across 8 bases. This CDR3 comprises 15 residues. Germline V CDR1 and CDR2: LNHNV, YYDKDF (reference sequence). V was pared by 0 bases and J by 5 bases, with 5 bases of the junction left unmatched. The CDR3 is CATSRDLGTGTEAFF. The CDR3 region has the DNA TGTGCCACCAGCAGAGATCTGGGGACAGGTACTGAAGCTTTCTTT.

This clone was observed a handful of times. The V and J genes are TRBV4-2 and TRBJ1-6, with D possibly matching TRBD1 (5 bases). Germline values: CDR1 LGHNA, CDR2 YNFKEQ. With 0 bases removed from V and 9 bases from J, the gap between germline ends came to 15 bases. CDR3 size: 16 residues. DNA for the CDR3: TGTGCCAGCAGCCAAGAGGGGTCGGGGGTGAGTTCACCCCTCCACTTT. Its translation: CASSQEGSGVSSPLHF.

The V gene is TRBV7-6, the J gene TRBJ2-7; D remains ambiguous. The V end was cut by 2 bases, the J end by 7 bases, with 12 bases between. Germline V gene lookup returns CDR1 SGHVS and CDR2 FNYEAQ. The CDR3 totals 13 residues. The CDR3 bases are TGTGCCAGCAGCTTAATGGGTTTCGGGGAGCAGTACTTC. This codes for CASSLMGFGEQYF.

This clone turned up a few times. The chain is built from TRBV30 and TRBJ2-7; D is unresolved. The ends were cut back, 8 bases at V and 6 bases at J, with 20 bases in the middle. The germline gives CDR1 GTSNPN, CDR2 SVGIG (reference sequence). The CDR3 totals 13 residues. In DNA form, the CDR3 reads TGTGCCGGGAATTTCAGTACCACACCCGAGCAGTACTTC. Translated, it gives CAGNFSTTPEQYF.

CDR3 in DNA: TGCGCCAGCAGCTCCGCGCCGGGACAGGGGCCCGACGGGCTGTTTTTT. Its protein is CASSSAPGQGPDGLFF. The V gene is TRBV5-1, the J gene TRBJ1-4; 10 nucleotides match TRBD1. The V gene end was trimmed by 3 bases and the J gene end by 14 bases; junction bases not matched to a gene: 16. The CDR3 is 16 amino acids. Germline CDR1 SGHRS, CDR2 YFSETQ.

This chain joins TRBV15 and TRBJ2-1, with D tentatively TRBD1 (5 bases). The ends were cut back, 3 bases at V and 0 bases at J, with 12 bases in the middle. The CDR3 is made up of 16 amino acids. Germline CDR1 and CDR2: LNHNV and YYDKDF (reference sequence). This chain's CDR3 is CATSRSKGNSYNEQFF. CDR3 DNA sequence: TGTGCCACCAGCAGGAGCAAGGGGAACTCCTACAATGAGCAGTTCTTC.

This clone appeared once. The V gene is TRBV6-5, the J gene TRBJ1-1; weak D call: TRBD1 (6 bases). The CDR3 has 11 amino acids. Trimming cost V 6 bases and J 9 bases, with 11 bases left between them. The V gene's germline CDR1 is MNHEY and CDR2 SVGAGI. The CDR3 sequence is CASSTGHKAFF. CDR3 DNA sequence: TGTGCCAGCAGCACAGGGCACAAAGCTTTCTTT.

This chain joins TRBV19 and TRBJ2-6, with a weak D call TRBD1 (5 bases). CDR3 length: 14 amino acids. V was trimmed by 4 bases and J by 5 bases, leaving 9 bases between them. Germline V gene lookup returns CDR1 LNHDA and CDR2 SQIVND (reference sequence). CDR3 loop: CASSTQDRANVLTF. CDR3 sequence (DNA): TGTGCCAGTAGTACCCAGGACAGGGCCAACGTCCTGACTTTC. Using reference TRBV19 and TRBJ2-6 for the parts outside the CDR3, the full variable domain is DGGITQSPKYLFRKEGQNVTLSCEQNLNHDAMYWYRQDPGQGLRLIYYSQIVNDFQKGDIAEGYSVSREKKESFPLTVTSAQKNPTAFYLCASSTQDRANVLTFGAGSRLTVL.

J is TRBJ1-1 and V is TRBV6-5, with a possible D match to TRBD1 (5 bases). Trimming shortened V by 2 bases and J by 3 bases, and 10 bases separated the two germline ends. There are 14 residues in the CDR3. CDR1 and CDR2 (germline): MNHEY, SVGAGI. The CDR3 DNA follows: TGTGCCAGCAGTTACCAGGGTTTGGACACTGAAGCTTTCTTT. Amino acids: CASSYQGLDTEAFF.

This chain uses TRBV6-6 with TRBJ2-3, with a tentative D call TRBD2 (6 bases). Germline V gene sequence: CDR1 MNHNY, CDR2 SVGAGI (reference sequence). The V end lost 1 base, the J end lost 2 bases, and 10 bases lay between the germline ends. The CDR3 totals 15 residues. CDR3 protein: CASSYFRDSTDTQYF. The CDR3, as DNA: TGTGCCAGCAGTTACTTCCGGGACTCCACAGATACGCAGTATTTT.

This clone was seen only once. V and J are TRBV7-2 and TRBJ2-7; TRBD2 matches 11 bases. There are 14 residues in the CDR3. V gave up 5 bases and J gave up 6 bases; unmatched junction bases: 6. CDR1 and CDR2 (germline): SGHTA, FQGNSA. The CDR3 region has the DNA TGTGCCAGCAGCGTTAGCGGGGGGGCCTCCGAGCAGTACTTC. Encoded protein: CASSVSGGASEQYF.

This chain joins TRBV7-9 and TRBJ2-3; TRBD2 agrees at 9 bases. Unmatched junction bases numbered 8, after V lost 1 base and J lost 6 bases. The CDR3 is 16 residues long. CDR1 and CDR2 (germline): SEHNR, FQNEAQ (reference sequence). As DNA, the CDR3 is TGTGCCAGCAGCTTAGGTAGCGGGGGCGTATCCGATACGCAGTATTTT. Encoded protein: CASSLGSGGVSDTQYF. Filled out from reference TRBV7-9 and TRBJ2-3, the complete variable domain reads DTGVSQNPRHKITKRGQNVTFRCDPISEHNRLYWYRQTLGQGPEFLTYFQNEAQLEKSRLLSDRFSAERPKGSFSTLEIQRTEQGDSAMYLCASSLGSGGVSDTQYFGPGTRLTVL.

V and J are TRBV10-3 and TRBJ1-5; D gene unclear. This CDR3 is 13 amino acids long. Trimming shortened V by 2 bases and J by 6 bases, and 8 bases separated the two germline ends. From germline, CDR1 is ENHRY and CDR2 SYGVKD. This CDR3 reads CAISEGSPQPQHF. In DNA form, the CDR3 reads TGTGCCATCAGTGAGGGGAGTCCTCAGCCCCAGCATTTT.

CDR3 loop: CASSPSAGGDQPQHF. The CDR3 DNA reads as TGTGCCAGCTCACCGTCGGCAGGGGGTGATCAGCCCCAGCATTTT. The chain carries TRBV18 and TRBJ1-5, with 7 bases lining up with TRBD1. V lost 3 bases, J lost 5 bases, and 7 bases stayed unmatched. This CDR3 has 15 amino acids. Germline loops: CDR1 KGHSH, CDR2 LQKENI.

The CDR3 spells CASSISGRAELFF. The CDR3 bases are TGTGCCAGTAGTATATCGGGCAGGGCCGAGCTGTTTTTT. This chain uses TRBV19 with TRBJ2-2; TRBD1 is a possible D gene (5 bases). The CDR3 spans 13 residues. V was pared by 2 bases and J by 11 bases, with 12 bases between. The germline CDR1 and CDR2 sequences are LNHDA and SQIVND (reference sequence). Filled out from reference TRBV19 and TRBJ2-2, the complete variable domain reads DGGITQSPKYLFRKEGQNVTLSCEQNLNHDAMYWYRQDPGQGLRLIYYSQIVNDFQKGDIAEGYSVSREKKESFPLTVTSAQKNPTAFYLCASSISGRAELFFGEGSRLTVL.

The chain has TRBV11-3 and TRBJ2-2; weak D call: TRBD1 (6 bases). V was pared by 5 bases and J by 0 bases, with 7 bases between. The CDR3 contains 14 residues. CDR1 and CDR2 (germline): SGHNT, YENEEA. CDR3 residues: CASSAGANTGELFF. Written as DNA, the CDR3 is TGTGCCAGCAGCGCAGGGGCGAACACCGGGGAGCTGTTTTTT.

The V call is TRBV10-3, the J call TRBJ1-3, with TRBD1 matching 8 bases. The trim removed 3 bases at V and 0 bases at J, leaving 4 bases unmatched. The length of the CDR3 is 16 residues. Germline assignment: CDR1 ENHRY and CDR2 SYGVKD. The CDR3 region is CAISDRTGISGNTIYF. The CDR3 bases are TGTGCCATCAGTGATAGGACAGGGATCTCTGGAAACACCATATATTTT.

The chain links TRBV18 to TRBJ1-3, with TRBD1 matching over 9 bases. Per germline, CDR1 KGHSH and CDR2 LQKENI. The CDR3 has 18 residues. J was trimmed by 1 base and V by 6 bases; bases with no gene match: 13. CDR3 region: CASSPPGTGMSSGNTIYF. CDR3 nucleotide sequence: TGTGCCAGCTCCCCCCCAGGGACAGGGATGAGTTCTGGAAACACCATATATTTT.

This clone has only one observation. The CDR3 DNA is TGTGCCAGCAGCCCGAAATGGGTAAGACTAGCCGGGATAACCTACGAGCAGTACTTC. Its protein is CASSPKWVRLAGITYEQYF. The J gene is TRBJ2-7, the V gene TRBV7-3; 7 bases fit TRBD2. This CDR3 region has 19 residues. Germline lookup yields CDR1 SGHTA and CDR2 FQGTGA. Germline trimming cut 5 bases from V and 2 bases from J; bases unmatched to any gene: 21.

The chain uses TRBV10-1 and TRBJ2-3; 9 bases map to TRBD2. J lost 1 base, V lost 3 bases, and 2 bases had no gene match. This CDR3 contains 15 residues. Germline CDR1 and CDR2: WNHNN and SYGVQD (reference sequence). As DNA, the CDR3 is TGCGCCAGCAGTGACCCTAGCGGGGGCACAGATACGCAGTATTTT. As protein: CASSDPSGGTDTQYF.